Listed below are T cell receptor beta chains from one sample, sequenced in a study of CD4+ T cells in melanoma. The table came from immunoSEQ multiplex PCR; TCRdb's copy has only in-frame clones and leaves some out. The data show approximately 110,000 clones, around 92% seen once. The sample was peripheral blood. All receptors come from a human donor with melanoma. CDR3s include the opening cysteine and the closing phenylalanine or tryptophan. Each record gives: CDR3 length, V gene, J gene, CDR3 protein.

>17|TRBV7-2|TRBJ2-1
CASSQQAGGPPYNEQFF
>15|TRBV5-4|TRBJ2-3
CASSLRAGLTDTQYF
>15|TRBV30|TRBJ1-2
CAWSPKSGLRYGYTF
>15|TRBV10-3|TRBJ2-7
CAISSSVLAGYEQYF
>15|TRBV5-6|TRBJ2-5
CASSLASGGGETQYF
>15|TRBV5-4|TRBJ2-1
CASSQAVGLAGEQFF
>14|TRBV7-3|TRBJ2-1
CASSRLAGSSEQFF
>17|TRBV27|TRBJ1-6
CASRPTTGVSYNSPLHF
>15|TRBV5-1|TRBJ1-2
CASSLVGQGPRGYTF
>18|TRBV14|TRBJ2-2
CASSRGLAGEVGTGELFF
>16|TRBV27|TRBJ2-7
CASSRRGLQHSYEQYF
>15|TRBV4-2|TRBJ2-3
CASSQDLGFTDTQYF
>14|TRBV12-5|TRBJ2-2
CASGLNTNTGELFF
>17|TRBV4-1|TRBJ2-3
CASSLSLAGGPRDTQYF
>16|TRBV7-2|TRBJ2-2
CASGHSGRGYTGELFF
>12|TRBV6-5|TRBJ1-2
CASSRGQDGYTF
>16|TRBV9|TRBJ2-5
CASSVVRRGVQETQYF